This entry features one TCR beta chain sequence. Its antigen is unidentified. The record originates from a study of blood T cells in healthy people across ages. CDR1 and CDR2 (germline): SQVTM, ANQGSEA. Trimming cost V 6 bases and J 7 bases; bases outside gene matches: 8. The CDR3 runs 12 residues. Notes on the study in general: Naive CD4+ cell counts and diversity both ran higher in long-lived than in aged donors.

Next came a second PCR, run for about 6 to 12 cycles, which used a sample-barcoded 5' primer along with a J-beta primer mix. TCRdb called the 5' RACE reads again in MiXCR, with one record for every CDR3 protein. Of about 780,000 distinct CDR3 sequences in the sample, about half are singletons; the top ten hold 15% to 20%. This receptor was obtained from a man older than 75 in good health. Sequencing input: blood. The chain recombines TRBV29-1 with TRBJ1-2, with 7 bases fitting TRBD1. The CDR3 DNA sequence: TGCAGCGTAAACAGGGGAGACTGTGGCTACACCTTC. Protein product: CSVNRGDCGYTF.